The clone carrying this TCR beta chain was observed at least ten times. The sample belongs to a study of T cells in Graves' hyperthyroidism and ophthalmopathy. From RNA transcripts, TCR beta CDR3 regions were amplified. RT-PCR in the first round (using the HTBI primer set) targeted the TCR CDR3. MiXCR was run by TCRdb on the multiplex PCR reads, yielding one entry per CDR3 protein. The sample contains roughly 200,000 distinct CDR3 sequences, about a sixth of which appear only once. The germline CDR1 and CDR2 sequences are MDHEN and SYDVKM. The CDR3 is 14 residues long. The J segment lost 2 bases and the V segment lost 6 bases, leaving 6 bases of the junction unmatched. Stable Graves' hyperthyroidism denoted no ophthalmopathy progression over 18 months. The study excluded patients with uncontrolled infection, other autoimmune disease, pregnancy or lactation.

The sample was blood. The sequence was collected from a man in his forties or fifties with Graves' hyperthyroidism. The V call is TRBV28, the J call TRBJ2-7, with TRBD2 matching 8 bases. The CDR3 region has the DNA TGTGCCAGCAGCCCCCCGGGGGGGCCCTACGAGCAGTACTTC. Its translation: CASSPPGGPYEQYF.